This T cell receptor (beta chain) was profiled in a study of T cell responses to AZD1222 COVID-19 vaccine. Germline V gene sequence: CDR1 MDHEN, CDR2 SYDVKM. This CDR3 is built from 14 residues. The trim removed 6 bases at V and 5 bases at J, leaving 4 bases unmatched. Clones were sequenced by immunoSEQ multiplex PCR, and TCRdb holds only the in-frame ones, with some missing. The sample lists roughly 120,000 clones; about 91% were seen once. Sequenced here: peripheral blood, sampled 28 days after the second AZD1222 dose. This clonotype was obtained from an adult who received the AZD1222 COVID-19 vaccine. The V call is TRBV28, the J call TRBJ1-5; 10 bases agree with TRBD1. CDR3 residues: CASSPGTGDQPQHF. The CDR3 DNA is TGTGCCAGCAGCCCCGGGACAGGGGATCAGCCCCAGCATTTT.